This T cell receptor beta chain originates from a study of Ad26.COV2.S vaccination and SARS-CoV-2 variants. Study-wide context: Donor joined the COV1001 Ad26.COV2.S trial arm. Into the muscle, Ad26.COV2.S was dosed once or twice, 56 days apart. Findings and limits, study-wide: From the TCR breadth and depth analyses, total T cell responses may have been underestimated.

Germline loops: CDR1 SGHVS, CDR2 FQNEAQ. This CDR3 is built from 12 residues. V lost 0 bases and J lost 13, with 11 bases in between. Regarding this clone: The antigen remains undetermined.

This table comes from immunoSEQ multiplex PCR, and its TCRdb copy is limited to in-frame clones, with some not included. The sample lists 300,000 to 350,000 clones, around 88% occurring once. Treatment given: about 20 received Ad26.COV2.S at low or high dose, single or two shots; 5 received placebo; per-sample allocation not given. Vaccine and placebo recipients were sampled on day 63 after the first injection. The chain combines TRBV7-8 with TRBJ2-3; no clear D. This material consisted of peripheral blood, taken in a trial of Ad26.COV2.S vaccine versus placebo. The TCR sequence derives from a person aged 18-65 years who received the Ad26.COV2.S COVID-19 vaccine or a placebo. CDR3 amino acids: CASSLAGLDKYF. The CDR3 nucleotides read TGTGCCAGCAGCTTAGCAGGCCTTGATAAGTATTTT.